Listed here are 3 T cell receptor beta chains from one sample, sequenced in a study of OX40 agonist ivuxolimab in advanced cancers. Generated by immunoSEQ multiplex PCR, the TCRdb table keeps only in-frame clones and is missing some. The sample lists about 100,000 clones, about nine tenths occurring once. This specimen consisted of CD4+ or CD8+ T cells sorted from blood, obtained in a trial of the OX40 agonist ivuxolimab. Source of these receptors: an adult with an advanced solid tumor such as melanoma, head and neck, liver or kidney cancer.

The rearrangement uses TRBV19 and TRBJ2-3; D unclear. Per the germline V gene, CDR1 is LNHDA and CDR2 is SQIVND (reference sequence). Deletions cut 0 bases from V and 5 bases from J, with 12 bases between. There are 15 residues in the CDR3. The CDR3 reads CASSIDQGRGDTQYF. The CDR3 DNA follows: TGTGCCAGTAGTATAGACCAAGGGCGTGGAGATACGCAGTATTTT.

The CDR3: CATSKYRGAGVRVEQYF. The CDR3 DNA sequence: TGTGCCACCAGCAAGTATAGGGGGGCGGGAGTTCGGGTCGAGCAGTACTTC. This rearrangement joins TRBV15 to TRBJ2-5, with D perhaps TRBD2 (7 bases). The J call may be faulty, since TRBJ2-7 better matches the DNA end. The germline V gene has CDR1 LNHNV and CDR2 YYDKDF (reference sequence). The CDR3 is 17 amino acids.

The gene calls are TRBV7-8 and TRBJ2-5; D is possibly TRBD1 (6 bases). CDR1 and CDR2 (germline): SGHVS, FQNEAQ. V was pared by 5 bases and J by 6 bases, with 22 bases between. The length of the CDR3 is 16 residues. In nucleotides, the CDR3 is TGTGCCAGCAGCCTGACAGGCCTGTCAGCGCAGAAGACCCAGTACTTC. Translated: CASSLTGLSAQKTQYF.